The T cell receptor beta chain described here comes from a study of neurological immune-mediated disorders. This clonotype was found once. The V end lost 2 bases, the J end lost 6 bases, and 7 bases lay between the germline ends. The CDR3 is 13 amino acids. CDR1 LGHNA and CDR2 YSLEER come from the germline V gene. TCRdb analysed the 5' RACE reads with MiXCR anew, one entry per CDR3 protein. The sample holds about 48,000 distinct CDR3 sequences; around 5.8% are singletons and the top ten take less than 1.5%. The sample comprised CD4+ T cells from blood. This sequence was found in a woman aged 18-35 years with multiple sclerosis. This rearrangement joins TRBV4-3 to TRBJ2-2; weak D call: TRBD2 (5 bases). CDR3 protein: CASSQIGAGELFF. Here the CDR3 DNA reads TGCGCCAGCAGCCAAATCGGGGCCGGGGAGCTGTTTTTT.